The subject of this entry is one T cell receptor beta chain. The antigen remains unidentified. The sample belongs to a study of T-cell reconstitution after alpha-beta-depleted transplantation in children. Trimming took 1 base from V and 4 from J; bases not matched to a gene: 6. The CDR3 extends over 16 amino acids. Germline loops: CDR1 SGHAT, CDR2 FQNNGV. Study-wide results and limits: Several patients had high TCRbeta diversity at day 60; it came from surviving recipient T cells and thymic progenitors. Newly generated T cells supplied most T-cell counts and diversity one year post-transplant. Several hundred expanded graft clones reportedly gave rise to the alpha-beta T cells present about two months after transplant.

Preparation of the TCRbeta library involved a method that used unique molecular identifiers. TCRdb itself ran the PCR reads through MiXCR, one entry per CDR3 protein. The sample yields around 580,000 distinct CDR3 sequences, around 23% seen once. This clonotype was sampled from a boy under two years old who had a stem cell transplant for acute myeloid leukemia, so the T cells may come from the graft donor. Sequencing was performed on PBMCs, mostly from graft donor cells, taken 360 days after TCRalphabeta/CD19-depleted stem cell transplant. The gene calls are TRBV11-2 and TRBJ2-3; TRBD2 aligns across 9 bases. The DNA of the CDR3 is TGTGCCAGCAGCTTAGCGGCGGGGGGGCCCGCAGATACGCAGTATTTT. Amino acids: CASSLAAGGPADTQYF.